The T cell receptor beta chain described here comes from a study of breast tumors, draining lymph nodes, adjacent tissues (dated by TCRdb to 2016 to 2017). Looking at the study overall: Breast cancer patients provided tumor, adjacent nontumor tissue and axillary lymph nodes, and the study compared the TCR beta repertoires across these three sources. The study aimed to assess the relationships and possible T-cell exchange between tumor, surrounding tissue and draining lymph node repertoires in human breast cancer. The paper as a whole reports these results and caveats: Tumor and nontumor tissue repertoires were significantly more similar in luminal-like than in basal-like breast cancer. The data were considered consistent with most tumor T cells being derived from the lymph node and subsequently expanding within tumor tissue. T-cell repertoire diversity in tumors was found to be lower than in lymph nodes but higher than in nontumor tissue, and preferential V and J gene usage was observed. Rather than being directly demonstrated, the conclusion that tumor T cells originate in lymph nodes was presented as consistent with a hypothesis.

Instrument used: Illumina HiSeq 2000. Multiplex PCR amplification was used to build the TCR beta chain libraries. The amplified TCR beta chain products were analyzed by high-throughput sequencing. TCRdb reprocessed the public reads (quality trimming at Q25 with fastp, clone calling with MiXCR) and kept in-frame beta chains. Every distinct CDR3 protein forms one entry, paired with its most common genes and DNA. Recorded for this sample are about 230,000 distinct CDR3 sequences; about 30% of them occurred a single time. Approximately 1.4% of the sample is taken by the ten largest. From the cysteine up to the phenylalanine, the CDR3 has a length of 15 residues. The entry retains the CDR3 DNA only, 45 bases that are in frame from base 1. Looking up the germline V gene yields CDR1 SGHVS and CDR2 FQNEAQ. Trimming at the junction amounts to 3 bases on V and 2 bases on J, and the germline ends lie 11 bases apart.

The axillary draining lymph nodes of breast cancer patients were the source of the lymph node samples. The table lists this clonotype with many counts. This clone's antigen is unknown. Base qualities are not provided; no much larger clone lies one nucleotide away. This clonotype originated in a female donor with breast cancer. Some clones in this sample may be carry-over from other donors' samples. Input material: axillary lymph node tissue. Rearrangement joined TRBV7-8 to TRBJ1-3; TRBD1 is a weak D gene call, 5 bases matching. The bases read TGTGCCAGCAGCTTGATCAGGGCCGCTGGAAACACCATATATTTT. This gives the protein CASSLIRAAGNTIYF. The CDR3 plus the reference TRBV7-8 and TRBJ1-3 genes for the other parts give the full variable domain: GAGVSQSPRYKVAKRGQDVALRCDPISGHVSLFWYQQALGQGPEFLTYFQNEAQLDKSGLPSDRFFAERPEGSVSTLKIQRTQQEDSAVYLCASSLIRAAGNTIYFGEGSWLTVV.